The following is a T cell receptor beta chain sequence with its context. Which antigen it targets is not known. No much larger clone is present one base from it, and per-base qualities are unavailable. Using the deep immunoSEQ assay, multiplex PCR amplified TCR CDR3 regions from genomic DNA. Genomic DNA extracted from each cell subset was distributed evenly over all wells of several immunoSEQ 96-well plates, and each plate served as one replicate. For sorted subsets, around 0.2 ug genomic DNA, equal to about 30,000 T cell genomes, was loaded into each replicate PCR. Purified libraries were quantified with a Qubit 3.0 fluorometer, sized on a Bioanalyzer 2100, and re-quantified with the KAPA Library Quantification kit. Each immunoSEQ 96-well plate was sequenced on its own single-read 150-cycle Illumina NextSeq 550 flow cell. As for how the authors treated the data: Because the immunoSEQ output included only junctional sequences and no quality scores, the filtering could not be the same as the filtering used for full-length reads. Sequences were annotated with PyIR, a Python wrapper for IgBLAST v1.9, and V/J genes and CDR3 were assigned using IMGT germline references. Any read was removed if the V/J assignment was weak (E-value above 1e-6), the CDR3 was missing, or the read contained stop codons, out-of-frame junctions, or ambiguous translated residues. V3J clonotypes were defined as sequences sharing an identical inferred V gene, J gene, and CDR3 amino acid sequence. The percentage overlap between two repertoires was calculated by dividing the number of shared unique clonotypes by the size of the smaller repertoire. Repertoire richness was assessed with RTK rarefaction, the Chao1 estimator, and Recon v2.1 estimates of unobserved clonotypes. OLGA was used to compute generation probabilities for all TCRbeta clonotypes that the gDNA method yielded from a few donors. TCRdb re-hosts the immuneACCESS table, in-frame sequences only. Its copies lack some clones; in the studies checked, an unresolved V gene accounts for under half of them, and the cause for the rest is not known. The V and J calls and clone size are taken from that table; D and trimming were inferred from the DNA. The sample has about 2.4 million clones on record, more than 80% of them singletons. The ten largest clones take up more than 0.12% of the sample.

These data belong to a study of shared clonotypes between healthy human individuals (dated by TCRdb to 2020 to 2021). Notes on the research overall: The cohort included three men and a couple of women between 18 and 49 years of age. To estimate repertoire size and how much clonotypes are shared between individuals, the study performed deep sequencing of blood TCR repertoires from a handful of healthy adults. To increase sequencing depth and limit assay-specific biases, different laboratories used diverse techniques to prepare libraries and sequence TCR repertoires. Per donor, three plates each were used for CD4 naive and CD4 memory, two for CD8 naive, and one for CD8 memory. Leukapheresis yielded between about 0.9 and 10 billion PBMCs per donor.

Taken from the germline V gene (reference sequence), the CDR1 and CDR2 loops are SEHNR and FQNEAQ. Taken from cysteine to phenylalanine, the CDR3 has 15 residues. Only the CDR3 region is kept as DNA, spanning 45 bases read in frame from base 1. V is cut by 6 bases and J by 4 bases, and the space between the germline ends is 18 bases. The donors were healthy, HIV-negative adults with no recently reported acute infections or vaccinations. Every donor was a Caucasian adult living in Nashville, Tennessee, USA. CD4+ T cells were enriched by magnetic negative selection; naive cells were then positively selected on CD45RA, and the negative fraction formed the memory subset. After blood collection by leukapheresis, PBMCs were isolated using Ficoll-Histopaque density gradient centrifugation and then cryopreserved in the vapor phase of liquid nitrogen. Purity and quantity of every magnetically sorted T cell population were checked by analytical flow cytometry. Each sorted fraction had its genomic DNA isolated and then quantified by UV absorbance on a Nanodrop 2000c.

Summary of the overall study and its limitations: When several donors were compared, the shared fraction of clonotypes was about 5% for naive CD4, around 3.5% for naive CD8, about 2.4% for memory CD4, and 0.35% to 0.5% for memory CD8. Rarefaction of sorted-subset datasets indicated incomplete sequencing despite the large sequencing depth. Compared with non-shared clonotypes, the clonotypes found in all four sorted-subset donors had higher generation probabilities. The small number of donors limited the genetic and exposure-history diversity represented. Sampling was restricted to blood, and TCR repertoires in tissues likely differ from the TCR repertoires found in blood. Naive subsets generally had larger estimated clonotype richness than memory subsets did. Based on pairwise subsampling, the degree of clonotype sharing among donors was expected to be affected by sequencing depth.

This TCR derives from a man aged 18 to 29 in good health. What was sequenced was naive CD4+ T cells sorted from blood. Read against the paper, the sample's cell subset or site label means: CD45RA+ positively selected. The chain is assembled from TRBV7-9 and TRBJ2-5; the D gene is perhaps TRBD2, from 5 matching bases. The CDR3 region has the sequence CASSSLGGRGETQYF. The DNA reads as follows: TGTGCCAGCAGTTCGCTAGGAGGACGGGGAGAGACCCAGTACTTC.